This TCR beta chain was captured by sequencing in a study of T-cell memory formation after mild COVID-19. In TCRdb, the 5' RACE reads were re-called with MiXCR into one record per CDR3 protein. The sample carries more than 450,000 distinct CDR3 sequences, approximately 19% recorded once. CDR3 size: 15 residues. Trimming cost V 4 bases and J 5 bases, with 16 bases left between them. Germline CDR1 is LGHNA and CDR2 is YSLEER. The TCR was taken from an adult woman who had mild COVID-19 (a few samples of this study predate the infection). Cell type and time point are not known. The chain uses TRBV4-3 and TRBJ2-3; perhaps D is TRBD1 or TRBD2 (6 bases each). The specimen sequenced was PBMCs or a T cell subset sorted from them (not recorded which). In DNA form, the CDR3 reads TGCGCCAGCAGCCGACGGGGGCCCGAGGGAGATACGCAGTATTTT. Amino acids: CASSRRGPEGDTQYF.